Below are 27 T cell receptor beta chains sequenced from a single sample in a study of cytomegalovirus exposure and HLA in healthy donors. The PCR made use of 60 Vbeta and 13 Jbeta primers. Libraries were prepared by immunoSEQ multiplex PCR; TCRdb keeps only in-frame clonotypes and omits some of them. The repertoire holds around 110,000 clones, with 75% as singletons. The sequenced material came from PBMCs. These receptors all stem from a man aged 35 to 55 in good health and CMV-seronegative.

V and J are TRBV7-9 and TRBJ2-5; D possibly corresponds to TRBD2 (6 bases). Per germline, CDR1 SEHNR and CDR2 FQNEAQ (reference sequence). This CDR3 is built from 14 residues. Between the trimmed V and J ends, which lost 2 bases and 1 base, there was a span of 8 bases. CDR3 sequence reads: CASSLMGGQETQYF. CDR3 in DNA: TGTGCCAGCAGCTTAATGGGGGGCCAAGAGACCCAGTACTTC.

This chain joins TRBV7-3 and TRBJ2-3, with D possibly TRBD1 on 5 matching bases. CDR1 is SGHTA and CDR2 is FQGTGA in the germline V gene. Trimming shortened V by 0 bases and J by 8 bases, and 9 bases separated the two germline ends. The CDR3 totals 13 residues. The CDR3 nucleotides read TGTGCCAGCAGCTTAACACAGGACGGTACGCAGTATTTT. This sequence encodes CASSLTQDGTQYF.

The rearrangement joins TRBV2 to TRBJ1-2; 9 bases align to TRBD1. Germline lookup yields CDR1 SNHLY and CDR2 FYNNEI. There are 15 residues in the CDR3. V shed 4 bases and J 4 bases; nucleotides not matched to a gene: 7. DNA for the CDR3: TGTGCCAGCAGTGCTACAGGGGGCGCGGGCTATGGCTACACCTTC. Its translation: CASSATGGAGYGYTF.

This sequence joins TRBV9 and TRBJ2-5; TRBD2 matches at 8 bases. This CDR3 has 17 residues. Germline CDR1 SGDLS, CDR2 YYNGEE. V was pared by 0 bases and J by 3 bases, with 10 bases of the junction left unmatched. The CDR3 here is CASSVAPSAGGEETQYF. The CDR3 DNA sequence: TGTGCCAGCAGCGTAGCCCCATCCGCGGGGGGAGAAGAGACCCAGTACTTC.

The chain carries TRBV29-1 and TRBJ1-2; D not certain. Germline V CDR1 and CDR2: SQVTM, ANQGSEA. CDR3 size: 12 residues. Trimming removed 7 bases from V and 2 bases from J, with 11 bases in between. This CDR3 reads CSALINNYGYTF. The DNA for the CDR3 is TGCAGCGCCCTAATCAACAACTATGGCTACACCTTC.

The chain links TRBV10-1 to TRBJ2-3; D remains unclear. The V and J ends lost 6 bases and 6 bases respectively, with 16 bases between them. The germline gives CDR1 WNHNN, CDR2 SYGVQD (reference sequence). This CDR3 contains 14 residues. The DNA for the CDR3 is TGCGCCAGCAGCCGAACGGGTACCGGGGATACGCAGTATTTT. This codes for CASSRTGTGDTQYF.

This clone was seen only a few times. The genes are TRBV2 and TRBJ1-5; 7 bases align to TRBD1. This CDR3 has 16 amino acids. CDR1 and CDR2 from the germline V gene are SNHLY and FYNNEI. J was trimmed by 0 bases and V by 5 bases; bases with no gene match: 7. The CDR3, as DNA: TGTGCCAGCAGTAGGGACAGTTTTTATAGCAATCAGCCCCAGCATTTT. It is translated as CASSRDSFYSNQPQHF.

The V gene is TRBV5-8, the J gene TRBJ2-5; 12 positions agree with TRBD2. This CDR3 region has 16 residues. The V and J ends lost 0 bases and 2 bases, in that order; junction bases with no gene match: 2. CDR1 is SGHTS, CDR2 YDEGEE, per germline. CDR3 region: CASSLGTSGEQETQYF. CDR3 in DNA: TGTGCCAGCAGCTTGGGGACTAGCGGGGAGCAAGAGACCCAGTACTTC.

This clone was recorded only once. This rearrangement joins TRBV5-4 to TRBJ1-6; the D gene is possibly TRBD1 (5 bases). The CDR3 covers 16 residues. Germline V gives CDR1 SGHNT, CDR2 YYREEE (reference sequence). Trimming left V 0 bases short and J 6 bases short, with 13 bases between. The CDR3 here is CASSLVAGQGNSPLHF. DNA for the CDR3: TGTGCCAGCAGCTTGGTCGCCGGCCAGGGTAATTCACCCCTCCACTTT.

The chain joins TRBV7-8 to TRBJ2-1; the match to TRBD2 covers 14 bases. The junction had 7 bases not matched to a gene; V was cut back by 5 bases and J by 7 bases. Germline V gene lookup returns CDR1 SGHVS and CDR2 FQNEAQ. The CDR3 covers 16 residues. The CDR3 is CASSPLTSGGANEQFF. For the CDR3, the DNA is TGTGCCAGCAGCCCCCTGACTAGCGGGGGGGCGAATGAGCAGTTCTTC. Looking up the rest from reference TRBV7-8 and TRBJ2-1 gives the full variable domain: GAGVSQSPRYKVAKRGQDVALRCDPISGHVSLFWYQQALGQGPEFLTYFQNEAQLDKSGLPSDRFFAERPEGSVSTLKIQRTQQEDSAVYLCASSPLTSGGANEQFFGPGTRLTVL.

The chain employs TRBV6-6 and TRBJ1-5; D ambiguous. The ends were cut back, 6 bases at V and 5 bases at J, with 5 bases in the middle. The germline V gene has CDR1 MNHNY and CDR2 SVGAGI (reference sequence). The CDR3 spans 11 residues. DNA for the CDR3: TGTGCCAGCAGGAGGGATCAGCCCCAGCATTTT. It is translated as CASRRDQPQHF.

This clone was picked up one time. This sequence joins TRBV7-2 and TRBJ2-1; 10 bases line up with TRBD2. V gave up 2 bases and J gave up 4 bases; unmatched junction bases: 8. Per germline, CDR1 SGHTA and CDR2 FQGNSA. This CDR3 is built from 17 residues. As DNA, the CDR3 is TGTGCCAGCAGCTTAACTGTTAGCGGGGGGCCTTACAATGAGCAGTTCTTC. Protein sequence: CASSLTVSGGPYNEQFF. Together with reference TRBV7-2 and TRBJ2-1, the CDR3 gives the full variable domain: GAGVSQSPSNKVTEKGKDVELRCDPISGHTALYWYRQSLGQGLEFLIYFQGNSAPDKSGLPSDRFSAERTGGSVSTLTIQRTQQEDSAVYLCASSLTVSGGPYNEQFFGPGTRLTVL.

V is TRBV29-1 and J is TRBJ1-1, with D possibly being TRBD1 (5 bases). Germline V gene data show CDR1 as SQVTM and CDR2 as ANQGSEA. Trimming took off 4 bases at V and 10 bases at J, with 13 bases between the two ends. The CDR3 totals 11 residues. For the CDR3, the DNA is TGCAGCGTTGCCCCGGGGGGTCGAGCTTTCTTT. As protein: CSVAPGGRAFF.

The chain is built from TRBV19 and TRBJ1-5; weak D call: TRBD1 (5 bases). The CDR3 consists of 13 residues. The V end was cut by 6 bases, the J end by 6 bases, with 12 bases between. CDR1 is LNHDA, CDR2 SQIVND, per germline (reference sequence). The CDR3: CASRGGGGQPQHF. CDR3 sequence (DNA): TGTGCCAGTAGAGGTGGGGGGGGTCAGCCCCAGCATTTT.

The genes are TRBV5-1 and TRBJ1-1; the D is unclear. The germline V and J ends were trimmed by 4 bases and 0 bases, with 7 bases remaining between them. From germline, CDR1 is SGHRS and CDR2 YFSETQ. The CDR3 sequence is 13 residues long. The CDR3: CASSGQMNTEAFF. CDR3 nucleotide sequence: TGCGCCAGCAGCGGTCAGATGAACACTGAAGCTTTCTTT.

CDR3 DNA: TGTGCCAGCAGCTTAACAGCTGGTGATACGCAGTATTTT. This gives the protein CASSLTAGDTQYF. This chain connects TRBV11-3 to TRBJ2-3, with D uncertain. CDR1 is SGHNT, CDR2 YENEEA, per germline. The germline V and J ends were trimmed by 2 bases and 6 bases, with 9 bases remaining between them. The CDR3 has 13 residues.

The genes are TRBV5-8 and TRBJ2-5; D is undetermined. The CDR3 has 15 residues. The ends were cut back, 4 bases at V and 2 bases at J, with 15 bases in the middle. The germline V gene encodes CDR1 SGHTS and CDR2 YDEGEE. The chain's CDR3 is CASSPRFRSQETQYF. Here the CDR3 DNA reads TGTGCCAGCAGCCCGAGGTTCCGGTCTCAAGAGACCCAGTACTTC.

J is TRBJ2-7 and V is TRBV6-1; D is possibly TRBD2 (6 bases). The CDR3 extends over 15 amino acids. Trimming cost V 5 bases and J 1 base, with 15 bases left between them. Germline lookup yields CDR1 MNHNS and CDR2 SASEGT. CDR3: CASSTQAGQSYEQYF. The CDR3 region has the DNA TGTGCCAGCAGTACACAAGCGGGTCAGTCCTACGAGCAGTACTTC.

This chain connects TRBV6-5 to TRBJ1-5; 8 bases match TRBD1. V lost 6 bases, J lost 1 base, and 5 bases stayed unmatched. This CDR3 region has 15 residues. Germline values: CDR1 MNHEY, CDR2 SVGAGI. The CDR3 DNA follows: TGTGCCAGCAGAAGCGGACAGGGCAGCAATCAGCCCCAGCATTTT. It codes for CASRSGQGSNQPQHF.

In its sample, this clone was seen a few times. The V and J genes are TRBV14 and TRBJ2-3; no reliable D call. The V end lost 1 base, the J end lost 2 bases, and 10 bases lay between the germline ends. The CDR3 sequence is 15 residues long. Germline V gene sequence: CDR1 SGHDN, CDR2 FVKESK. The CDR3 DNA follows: TGTGCCAGCAGCCAAGGCAGATATGCCACAGATACGCAGTATTTT. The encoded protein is CASSQGRYATDTQYF.

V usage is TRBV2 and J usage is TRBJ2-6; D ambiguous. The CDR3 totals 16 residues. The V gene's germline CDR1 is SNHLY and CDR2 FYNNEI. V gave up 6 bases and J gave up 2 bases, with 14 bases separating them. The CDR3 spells CASRARSRTGANVLTF. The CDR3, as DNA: TGTGCCAGCAGGGCCCGTTCTCGAACTGGGGCCAACGTCCTGACTTTC.

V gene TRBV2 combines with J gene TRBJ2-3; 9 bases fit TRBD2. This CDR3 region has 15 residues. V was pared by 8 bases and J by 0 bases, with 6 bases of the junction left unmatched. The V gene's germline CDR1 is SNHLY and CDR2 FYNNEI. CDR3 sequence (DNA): TGTGCCAGCCAGAGACTAGCGGTTAGCACAGATACGCAGTATTTT. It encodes CASQRLAVSTDTQYF.

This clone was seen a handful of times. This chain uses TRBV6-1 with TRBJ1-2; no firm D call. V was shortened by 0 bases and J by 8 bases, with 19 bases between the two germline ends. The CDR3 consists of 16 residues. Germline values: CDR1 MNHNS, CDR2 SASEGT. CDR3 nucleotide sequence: TGTGCCAGCAGTGAAGCCCCGCGGACTTTCCCGGGGGGCTACACCTTC. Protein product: CASSEAPRTFPGGYTF.

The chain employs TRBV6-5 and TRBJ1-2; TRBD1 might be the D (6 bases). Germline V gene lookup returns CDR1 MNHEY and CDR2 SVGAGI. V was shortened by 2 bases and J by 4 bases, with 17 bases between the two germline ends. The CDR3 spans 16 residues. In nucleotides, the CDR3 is TGTGCCAGCAGTTACCACGGACAGATTTTGGGCTATGGCTACACCTTC. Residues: CASSYHGQILGYGYTF.

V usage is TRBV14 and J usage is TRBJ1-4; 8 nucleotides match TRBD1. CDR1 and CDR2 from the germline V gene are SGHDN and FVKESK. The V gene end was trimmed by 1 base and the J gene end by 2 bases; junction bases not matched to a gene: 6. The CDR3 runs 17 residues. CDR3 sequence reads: CASSQAQGARTNEKLFF. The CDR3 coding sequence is TGTGCCAGCAGCCAAGCGCAGGGGGCTAGGACTAATGAAAAACTGTTTTTT.

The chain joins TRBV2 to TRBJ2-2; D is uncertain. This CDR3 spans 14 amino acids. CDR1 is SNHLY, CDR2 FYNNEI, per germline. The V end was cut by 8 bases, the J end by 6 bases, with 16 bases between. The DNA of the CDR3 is TGTGCCAGCCAGCAGCGACCGGAATCCGGGGAGCTGTTTTTT. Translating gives CASQQRPESGELFF.

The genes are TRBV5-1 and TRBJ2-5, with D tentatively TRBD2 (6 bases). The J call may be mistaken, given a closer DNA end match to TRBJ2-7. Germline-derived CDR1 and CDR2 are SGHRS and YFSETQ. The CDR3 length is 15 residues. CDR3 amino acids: CASSLVPGVNYEQYF. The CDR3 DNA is TGCGCCAGCAGCTTGGTCCCGGGAGTCAACTACGAGCAGTACTTC.